The entry below describes one T cell receptor beta chain. Via MiXCR, TCRdb re-called the RT-PCR reads, giving one row per CDR3 protein. The sample lists a few hundred thousand distinct CDR3 sequences, less than 15% occurring once. The CDR3 length is 16 residues. Trimming pared 5 bases from V and 8 bases from J, leaving 19 bases between. CDR1 is SGHTA and CDR2 is FQGNSA in the germline V gene. The data were obtained in a study of response to subunit inactivated influenza vaccine. Sequences were derived from PBMCs from blood, sampled about 12 days after vaccination. The origin of this receptor is a man in his fifties who received an inactivated influenza vaccine. The chain employs TRBV7-2 and TRBJ1-6; D is unresolved. This chain's CDR3 is CASSPIVTRYDSPLHF. CDR3 sequence (DNA): TGTGCCAGCAGCCCAATCGTTACACGATACGATTCACCCCTCCACTTT.